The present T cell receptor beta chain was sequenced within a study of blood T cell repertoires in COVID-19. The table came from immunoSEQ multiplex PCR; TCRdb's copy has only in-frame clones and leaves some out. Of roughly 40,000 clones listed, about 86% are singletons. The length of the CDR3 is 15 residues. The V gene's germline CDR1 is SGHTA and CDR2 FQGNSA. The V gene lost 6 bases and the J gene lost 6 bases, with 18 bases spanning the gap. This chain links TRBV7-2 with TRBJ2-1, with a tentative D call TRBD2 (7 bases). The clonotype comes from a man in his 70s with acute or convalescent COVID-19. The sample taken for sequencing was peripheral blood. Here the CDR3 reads CASRPPGLGGNEQFF. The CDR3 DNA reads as TGTGCCAGCAGACCCCCCGGACTAGGGGGCAATGAGCAGTTCTTC. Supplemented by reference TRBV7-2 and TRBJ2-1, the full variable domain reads GAGVSQSPSNKVTEKGKDVELRCDPISGHTALYWYRQSLGQGLEFLIYFQGNSAPDKSGLPSDRFSAERTGGSVSTLTIQRTQQEDSAVYLCASRPPGLGGNEQFFGPGTRLTVL.